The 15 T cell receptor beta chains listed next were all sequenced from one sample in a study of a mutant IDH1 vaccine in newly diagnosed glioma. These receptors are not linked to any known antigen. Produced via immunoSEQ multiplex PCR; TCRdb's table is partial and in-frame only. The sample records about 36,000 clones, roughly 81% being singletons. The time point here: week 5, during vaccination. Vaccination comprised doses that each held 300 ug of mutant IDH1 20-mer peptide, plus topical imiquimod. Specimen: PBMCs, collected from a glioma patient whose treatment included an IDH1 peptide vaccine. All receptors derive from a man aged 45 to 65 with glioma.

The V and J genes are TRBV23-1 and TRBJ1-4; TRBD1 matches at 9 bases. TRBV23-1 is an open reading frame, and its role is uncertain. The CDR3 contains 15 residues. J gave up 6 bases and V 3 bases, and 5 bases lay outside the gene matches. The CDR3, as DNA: TGCGCCAGCAGTCACCGGGACAGGGTGGATGAAAAACTGTTTTTT. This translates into CASSHRDRVDEKLFF.

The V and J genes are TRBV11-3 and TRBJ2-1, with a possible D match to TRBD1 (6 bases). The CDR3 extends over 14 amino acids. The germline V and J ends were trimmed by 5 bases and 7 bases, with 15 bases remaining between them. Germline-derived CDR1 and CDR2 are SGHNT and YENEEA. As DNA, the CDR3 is TGTGCCAGCAGCCCCCAGGGGCTCGCGAATGAGCAGTTCTTC. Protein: CASSPQGLANEQFF.

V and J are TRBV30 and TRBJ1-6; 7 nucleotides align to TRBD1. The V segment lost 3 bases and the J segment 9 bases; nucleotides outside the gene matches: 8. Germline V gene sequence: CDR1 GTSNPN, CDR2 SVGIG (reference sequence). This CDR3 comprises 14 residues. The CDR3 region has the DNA TGTGCCTGGAGGGGAGCAGGGGGAAGTTCACCCCTCCACTTT. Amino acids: CAWRGAGGSSPLHF.

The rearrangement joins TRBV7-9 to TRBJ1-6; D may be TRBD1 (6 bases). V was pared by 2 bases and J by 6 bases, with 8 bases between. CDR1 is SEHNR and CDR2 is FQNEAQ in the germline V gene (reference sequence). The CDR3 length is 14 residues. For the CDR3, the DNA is TGTGCCAGCAGCTTATTAGGGGGTAATTCACCCCTCCACTTT. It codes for CASSLLGGNSPLHF.

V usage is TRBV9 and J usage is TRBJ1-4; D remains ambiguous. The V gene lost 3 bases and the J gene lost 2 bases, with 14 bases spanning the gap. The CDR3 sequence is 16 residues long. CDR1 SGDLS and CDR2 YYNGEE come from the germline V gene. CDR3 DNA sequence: TGTGCCAGCAGCGAGGCGGTACAGACGACTAATGAAAAACTGTTTTTT. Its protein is CASSEAVQTTNEKLFF.

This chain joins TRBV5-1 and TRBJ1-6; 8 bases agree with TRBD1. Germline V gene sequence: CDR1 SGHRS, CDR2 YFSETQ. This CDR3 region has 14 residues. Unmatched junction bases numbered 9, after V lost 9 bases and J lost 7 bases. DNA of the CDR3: TGCGCCACAAAACCGGGACAGGAGAATTCACCCCTCCACTTT. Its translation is CATKPGQENSPLHF. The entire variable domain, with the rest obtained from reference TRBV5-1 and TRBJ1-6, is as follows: KAGVTQTPRYLIKTRGQQVTLSCSPISGHRSVSWYQQTPGQGLQFLFEYFSETQRNKGNFPGRFSGRQFSNSRSEMNVSTLELGDSALYLCATKPGQENSPLHFGNGTRLTVT.

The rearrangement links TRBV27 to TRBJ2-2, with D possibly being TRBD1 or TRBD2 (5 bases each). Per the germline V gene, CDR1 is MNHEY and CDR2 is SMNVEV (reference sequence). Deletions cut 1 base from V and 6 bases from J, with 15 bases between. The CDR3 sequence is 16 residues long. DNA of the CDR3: TGTGCCAGCAGTTTATTCGGACCTGGGACGGCCGGGGAGCTGTTTTTT. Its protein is CASSLFGPGTAGELFF.

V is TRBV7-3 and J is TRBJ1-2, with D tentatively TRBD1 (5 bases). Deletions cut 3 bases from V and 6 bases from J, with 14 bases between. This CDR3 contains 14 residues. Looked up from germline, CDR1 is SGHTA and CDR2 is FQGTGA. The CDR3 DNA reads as TGTGCCAGCAGCTTGGGCCCTTCGGGGGATGGCTACACCTTC. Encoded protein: CASSLGPSGDGYTF.

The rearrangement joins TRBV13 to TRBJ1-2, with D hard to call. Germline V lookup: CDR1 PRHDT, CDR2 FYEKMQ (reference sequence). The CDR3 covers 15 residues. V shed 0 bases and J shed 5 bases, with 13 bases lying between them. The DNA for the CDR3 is TGTGCCAGCAGCTTAGGGACGGGCCTCGGATATGGCTACACCTTC. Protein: CASSLGTGLGYGYTF.

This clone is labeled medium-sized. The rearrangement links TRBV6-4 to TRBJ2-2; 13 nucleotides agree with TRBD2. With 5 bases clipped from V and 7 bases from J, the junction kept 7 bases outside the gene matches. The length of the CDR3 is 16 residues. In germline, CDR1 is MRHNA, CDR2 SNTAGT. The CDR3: CASSPSGLAGSGELFF. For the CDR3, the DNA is TGTGCCAGCAGTCCATCGGGACTAGCGGGAAGCGGGGAGCTGTTTTTT.

The CDR3 is CASSRTRDRWNEQFF. The DNA for the CDR3 is TGTGCCAGTAGTAGGACCCGGGACAGATGGAATGAGCAGTTCTTC. The chain has TRBV19 and TRBJ2-1, with 7 nucleotides matching TRBD1. CDR3 size: 15 residues. The junction had 10 bases not matched to a gene; V was cut back by 4 bases and J by 7 bases. The germline V gene has CDR1 LNHDA and CDR2 SQIVND (reference sequence).

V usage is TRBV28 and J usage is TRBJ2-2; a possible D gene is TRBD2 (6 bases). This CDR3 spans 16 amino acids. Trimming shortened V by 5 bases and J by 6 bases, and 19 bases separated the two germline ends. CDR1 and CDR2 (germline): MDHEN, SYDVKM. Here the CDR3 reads CASSHRREVRSGELFF. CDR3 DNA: TGTGCCAGCAGTCATCGGAGGGAAGTGAGGTCCGGGGAGCTGTTTTTT.

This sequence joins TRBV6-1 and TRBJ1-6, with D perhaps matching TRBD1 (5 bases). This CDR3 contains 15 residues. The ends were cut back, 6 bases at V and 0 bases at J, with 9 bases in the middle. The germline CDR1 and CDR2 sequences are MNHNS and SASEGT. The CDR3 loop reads CASSRQSSYNSPLHF. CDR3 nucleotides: TGTGCCAGCAGCCGACAGAGCTCCTATAATTCACCCCTCCACTTT.

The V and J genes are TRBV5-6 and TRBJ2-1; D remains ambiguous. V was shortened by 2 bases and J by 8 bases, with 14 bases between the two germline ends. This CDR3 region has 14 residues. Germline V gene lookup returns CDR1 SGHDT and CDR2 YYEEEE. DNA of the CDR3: TGTGCCAGCAGCTTCTATGGGGTGAGGCATGAGCAGTTCTTC. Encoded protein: CASSFYGVRHEQFF.

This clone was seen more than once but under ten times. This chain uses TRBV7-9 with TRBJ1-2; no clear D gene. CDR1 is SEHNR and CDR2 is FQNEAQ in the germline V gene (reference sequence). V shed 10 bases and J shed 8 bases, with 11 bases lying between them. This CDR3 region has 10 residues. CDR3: CAITGEGYTF. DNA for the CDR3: TGTGCCATCACGGGAGAAGGCTACACCTTC.